The 23 T cell receptor beta chains reported below all come from one sample, sequenced in a study of CD8+ T cells in alopecia areata. The authors extracted RNA and reverse transcribed it into cDNA as the sequencing template. Data came from immunoSEQ multiplex PCR; TCRdb stores just in-frame clones and leaves some out. The data show 150,000 to 200,000 clones, with less than 70% seen just once and 1.3% held by the top ten. Treatment described: oral pan-JAK inhibitor, 5-10 mg twice daily. The input for sequencing was CD4+ T cells sorted from blood, taken at roughly week 49, from a patient treated with tofacitinib. The receptors stem from a human donor with alopecia areata.

V gene TRBV2 combines with J gene TRBJ2-6; D is undetermined. The germline V gene encodes CDR1 SNHLY and CDR2 FYNNEI. Trimming cost V 3 bases and J 1 base, with 10 bases left between them. The CDR3 is made up of 16 amino acids. The CDR3 region is CASSDGVLSGANVLTF. The CDR3 bases are TGTGCCAGCAGTGATGGGGTTCTTTCTGGGGCCAACGTCCTGACTTTC.

The rearrangement uses TRBV5-1 and TRBJ1-2; no reliable D call. The germline V gene has CDR1 SGHRS and CDR2 YFSETQ. The CDR3 is made up of 13 amino acids. Trimming took off 1 base at V and 5 bases at J, with 9 bases between the two ends. The CDR3, as DNA: TGCGCCAGCAGCTTGTTGGCAGAATATGGCTACACCTTC. The encoded protein is CASSLLAEYGYTF.

This clone has a handful of counts. The chain has TRBV2 and TRBJ2-3; D is unresolved. The CDR3 is 14 amino acids. Germline values: CDR1 SNHLY, CDR2 FYNNEI. V was clipped by 3 bases and J by 0 bases, with 7 bases between them. The chain's CDR3 is CASSDRPSTDTQYF. Here the CDR3 DNA reads TGTGCCAGCAGTGATAGACCTAGCACAGATACGCAGTATTTT.

The V and J genes are TRBV28 and TRBJ2-1; either TRBD1 or TRBD2 may supply D (5 bases each). V was pared by 7 bases and J by 6 bases, with 19 bases between. CDR3 size: 15 residues. Germline CDR1 MDHEN, CDR2 SYDVKM. This CDR3 reads CASIEGSPRGNEQFF. CDR3 nucleotides: TGTGCCAGCATCGAGGGATCTCCGAGGGGCAATGAGCAGTTCTTC.

This chain connects TRBV19 to TRBJ1-5, with D unresolved. From germline, CDR1 is LNHDA and CDR2 SQIVND (reference sequence). Trimming took 3 bases from V and 0 from J, leaving 12 bases between them. The CDR3 consists of 16 residues. This chain's CDR3 is CASSIPGQNSNQPQHF. The CDR3 DNA reads TGTGCCAGTAGTATCCCCGGGCAAAATAGCAATCAGCCCCAGCATTTT.

The chain is built from TRBV11-3 and TRBJ1-1, with D hard to call. V lost 3 bases, J lost 4 bases, and 15 bases lay in between. Germline V gene sequence: CDR1 SGHNT, CDR2 YENEEA. The CDR3 is made up of 15 amino acids. DNA for the CDR3: TGTGCCAGCAGCTTCTTCCCTCGGGGTCGCACTGAAGCTTTCTTT. Its translation: CASSFFPRGRTEAFF.

The chain employs TRBV5-6 and TRBJ1-2, with D maybe TRBD1 (6 bases). The CDR3 totals 14 residues. The V gene lost 4 bases and the J gene lost 5 bases, with 15 bases spanning the gap. Germline loops: CDR1 SGHDT, CDR2 YYEEEE. CDR3: CASSGGQGAYGYTF. CDR3 in DNA: TGTGCCAGCAGCGGGGGACAAGGGGCTTATGGCTACACCTTC.

This clone counts as medium-sized. The V call is TRBV7-9, the J call TRBJ1-2; weak D call: TRBD1 (5 bases). Germline loops: CDR1 SEHNR, CDR2 FQNEAQ (reference sequence). The CDR3 runs to 14 residues. V was shortened by 6 bases and J by 7 bases, with 18 bases between the two germline ends. CDR3 sequence reads: CASRPPGLYVGYTF. As DNA, the CDR3 is TGTGCCAGCAGGCCTCCAGGGTTGTATGTTGGCTACACCTTC. Together with reference TRBV7-9 and TRBJ1-2, the CDR3 gives the full variable domain: DTGVSQNPRHKITKRGQNVTFRCDPISEHNRLYWYRQTLGQGPEFLTYFQNEAQLEKSRLLSDRFSAERPKGSFSTLEIQRTEQGDSAMYLCASRPPGLYVGYTFGSGTRLTVV.

This clone was picked up a small number of times. The chain couples TRBV4-3 to TRBJ1-4, with D tentatively TRBD1 (5 bases). Germline V gene data show CDR1 as LGHNA and CDR2 as YSLEER. There are 15 residues in the CDR3. V lost 0 bases and J 5 bases, leaving 10 bases between the germline ends. CDR3 protein: CASSQDQGGNEKLFF. In DNA, the CDR3 is TGCGCCAGCAGCCAAGATCAGGGAGGGAATGAAAAACTGTTTTTT.

The rearrangement uses TRBV7-6 and TRBJ1-1; no clear D. Germline V gene lookup returns CDR1 SGHVS and CDR2 FNYEAQ. V dropped 4 bases and J dropped 1 base, with 7 bases sitting between them. The CDR3 runs to 13 residues. CDR3 residues: CASSSMQNTEAFF. CDR3 bases: TGTGCCAGCAGCTCCATGCAGAACACTGAAGCTTTCTTT.

There are a few counts of this clone. The chain employs TRBV29-1 and TRBJ2-1, with TRBD1 identical over 9 bases. CDR1 is SQVTM, CDR2 ANQGSEA, per germline. Trimming took 0 bases from V and 15 from J; bases not matched to a gene: 12. The CDR3 sequence is 14 residues long. The CDR3 sequence: CSVEERTGDSQRFF. The CDR3 nucleotides read TGCAGCGTTGAAGAAAGGACAGGGGATAGCCAGCGGTTCTTC.

This chain uses TRBV6-1 with TRBJ1-6, with TRBD1 matching 12 bases. The CDR3 is 15 amino acids. V lost 4 bases to trimming and J lost 9 bases; unmatched junction nucleotides: 4. Germline V gene data show CDR1 as MNHNS and CDR2 as SASEGT. The CDR3 sequence is CASSGDRGRGSPLHF. The CDR3 DNA sequence: TGTGCCAGCAGTGGGGACAGGGGGCGCGGTTCACCCCTCCACTTT.

This clone was found a few times. V is TRBV29-1 and J is TRBJ2-5; no reliable D call. V was trimmed by 4 bases and J by 1 base, leaving 10 bases between them. This CDR3 is built from 13 residues. Germline loops: CDR1 SQVTM, CDR2 ANQGSEA. CDR3 loop: CSVAKGPQETQYF. CDR3 in DNA: TGCAGCGTTGCGAAGGGTCCCCAAGAGACCCAGTACTTC.

The V gene is TRBV4-3, the J gene TRBJ1-5; D not certain. This CDR3 comprises 13 residues. Trimming shortened V by 5 bases and J by 4 bases, and 9 bases separated the two germline ends. Germline CDR1 LGHNA, CDR2 YSLEER. The CDR3 here is CASSTHTNQPQHF. In DNA form, the CDR3 reads TGCGCCAGCAGCACCCACACGAATCAGCCCCAGCATTTT.

With regard to this clone: Other DNA sequences from this sample encode an identical CDR3 as well. The V call is TRBV7-2, the J call TRBJ1-4; weak D call: TRBD1 (6 bases). V was shortened by 4 bases and J by 8 bases, with 14 bases between the two germline ends. The CDR3 runs to 14 residues. Looked up from germline, CDR1 is SGHTA and CDR2 is FQGNSA. The CDR3 region is CASSSQGGGEKLFF. The CDR3 DNA reads TGTGCCAGCAGCTCACAGGGAGGAGGAGAAAAACTGTTTTTT.

The genes are TRBV9 and TRBJ2-1; tentative D call: TRBD1 (6 bases). CDR1 SGDLS and CDR2 YYNGEE come from the germline V gene. The CDR3 covers 13 residues. Trimming left V 5 bases short and J 12 bases short, with 18 bases between. The CDR3 sequence: CASSRELGGRQFF. In DNA form, the CDR3 reads TGTGCCAGCAGTCGAGAGTTAGGGGGAAGGCAGTTCTTC.

The chain carries TRBV23-1 and TRBJ1-5, with TRBD1 matching over 7 bases. TRBV23-1 is labeled an ORF, and its function is uncertain. This CDR3 contains 17 residues. Trimming cost V 3 bases and J 1 base; bases outside gene matches: 9. The DNA of the CDR3 is TGCGCCAGCAGTCATCTCCGGGACAGAAAAAGCAATCAGCCCCAGCATTTT. Residues: CASSHLRDRKSNQPQHF.

This clone was picked up a small number of times. V usage is TRBV7-2 and J usage is TRBJ1-4; D gene unclear. The germline V and J ends were trimmed by 0 bases and 11 bases, with 10 bases remaining between them. The CDR3 consists of 13 residues. Germline CDR1 reads SGHTA; CDR2 reads FQGNSA. CDR3 amino acids: CASSLAQSGKLFF. CDR3 nucleotide sequence: TGTGCCAGCAGCTTAGCGCAGTCGGGGAAACTGTTTTTT.

The V gene is TRBV10-3, the J gene TRBJ2-2; D ambiguous. CDR1 is ENHRY, CDR2 SYGVKD, per germline. Trimming left V 11 bases short and J 6 bases short, with 13 bases between. The CDR3 totals 12 residues. Here the CDR3 DNA reads TGTGCCTTACGCTTCGAGTCCGGGGAGCTGTTTTTT. The encoded protein is CALRFESGELFF.

The V gene is TRBV29-1, the J gene TRBJ2-7, with D possibly being TRBD2 (6 bases). This CDR3 has 13 residues. Per the germline V gene, CDR1 is SQVTM and CDR2 is ANQGSEA. V lost 6 bases to trimming and J lost 4 bases, with 16 bases between them. CDR3 coding DNA: TGCAGCGTAACCCCGGGAGCTTCATACGAGCAGTACTTC. This encodes CSVTPGASYEQYF.

In DNA, the CDR3 is TGTGCCAGCAGACTTAACAGGGATCCCAACTATGGCTACACCTTC. This codes for CASRLNRDPNYGYTF. The chain has TRBV6-5 and TRBJ1-2, with D perhaps matching TRBD1 (6 bases). The germline V gene has CDR1 MNHEY and CDR2 SVGAGI. This CDR3 is built from 15 residues. V shed 6 bases and J shed 2 bases, with 16 bases lying between them.

The chain couples TRBV29-1 to TRBJ2-7; D uncertain. The germline CDR1 and CDR2 sequences are SQVTM and ANQGSEA. The V gene lost 1 base and the J gene lost 7 bases, with 17 bases spanning the gap. This CDR3 is built from 14 residues. The CDR3 region is CSVEGQGRRREQYF. The CDR3 coding sequence is TGCAGCGTTGAAGGCCAAGGAAGACGAAGGGAGCAGTACTTC.

In this sample, this clone turned up a few times. This chain links TRBV29-1 with TRBJ1-1; D remains ambiguous. This CDR3 contains 10 residues. Trimming removed 7 bases from V and 6 bases from J, with 9 bases in between. Germline CDR1 SQVTM, CDR2 ANQGSEA. The CDR3 bases are TGCAGCGCTTCGACCCCTGAAGCTTTCTTT. It codes for CSASTPEAFF.